This T cell receptor beta chain is drawn from a study of sequential checkpoint blockade in melanoma. Study-level background: 75 to 95 pretreatment tumor DNA samples were TCRβ immunosequenced. Matched biopsies came pretreatment and at week 13 for 20 to 25 patients.

The germline gives CDR1 SGHRS, CDR2 YFSETQ. The CDR3 has 16 amino acids. V was pared by 6 bases and J by 3 bases, with 13 bases of the junction left unmatched. Treatment here: randomized to nivolumab then ipilimumab (arm A) or the reverse (arm B). Repertoires were generated with immunoSEQ multiplex PCR, while TCRdb's copy carries only in-frame clones and drops some. This table holds around 9,300 clones, approximately 27% found once. This receptor was identified in a human donor with melanoma. The starting material was tumor tissue (inferred from file names), obtained from a patient given nivolumab and ipilimumab in sequence. V usage is TRBV5-1 and J usage is TRBJ1-1; 8 bases fit TRBD1. CDR3 amino acids: CASIPGGSKWYTEAFF. The CDR3 DNA reads as TGCGCCAGCATACCAGGGGGCTCGAAGTGGTACACTGAAGCTTTCTTT.